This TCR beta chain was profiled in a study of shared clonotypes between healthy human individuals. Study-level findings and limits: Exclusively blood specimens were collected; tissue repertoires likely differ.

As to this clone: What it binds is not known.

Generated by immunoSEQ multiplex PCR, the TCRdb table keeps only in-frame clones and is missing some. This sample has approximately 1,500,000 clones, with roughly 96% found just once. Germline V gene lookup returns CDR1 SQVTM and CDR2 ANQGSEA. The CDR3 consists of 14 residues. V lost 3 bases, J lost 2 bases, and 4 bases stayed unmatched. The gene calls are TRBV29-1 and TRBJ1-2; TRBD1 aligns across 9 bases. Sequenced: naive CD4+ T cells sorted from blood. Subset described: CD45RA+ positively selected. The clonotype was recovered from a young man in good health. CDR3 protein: CSVEEQGANYGYTF. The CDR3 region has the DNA TGCAGCGTTGAGGAACAGGGGGCAAACTATGGCTACACCTTC.